A selection of T cell receptor beta chains follows, all from one sample in a study of cytomegalovirus exposure and HLA in healthy donors. Some clones are missing from TCRdb's copy, which holds only in-frame ones; the method was immunoSEQ multiplex PCR. This table has roughly 140,000 clones, 64% appearing once. Material for sequencing was PBMCs. The receptors come from a woman aged 25 to 39 in good health and CMV-seropositive. The CDR3 runs from the conserved cysteine through the conserved F or W. A D gene is named only where the DNA matches it firmly. Clone size is shown for a subset of rows, as once, few, many or a class of expanded clone.

TRBV29-1,TRBD1,TRBJ2-1,-,CSTRQGEGYNEQFF,TGCAGCACCCGACAGGGTGAGGGCTACAATGAGCAGTTCTTC
TRBV7-3,TRBD1,TRBJ1-1,-,CASSDGTAGRDF,TGTGCCAGCAGCGACGGGACAGCTGGTCGGGACTTT
TRBV5-1,TRBD2,TRBJ2-3,-,CASRPRGVSTDTQYF,TGCGCCAGCAGACCGCGGGGGGTTAGCACAGATACGCAGTATTTT
TRBV15,TRBD1,TRBJ2-5,few,CATSLGWGTGETQYF,TGTGCCACCAGCTTGGGCTGGGGGACAGGAGAGACCCAGTACTTC
TRBV10-3,-,TRBJ2-7,-,CAISPLGVRATNYEQYF,TGTGCCATCAGCCCTCTCGGTGTGCGGGCAACCAACTACGAGCAGTACTTC
TRBV23-1,TRBD2,TRBJ2-7,-,CASSPPHPTSGHEQYF,TGCGCCAGCAGTCCCCCACACCCGACTAGCGGTCACGAGCAGTACTTC
TRBV2,TRBD1,TRBJ1-2,few,CASRTDRVGGYTF,TGTGCCAGCAGGACCGACAGGGTCGGTGGCTACACCTTC
TRBV5-4,TRBD1,TRBJ1-4,-,CASSLGGQTQYIMKELFF,TGTGCCAGCAGCTTGGGGGGACAGACTCAATATATAATGAAAGAACTGTTTTTT
TRBV6-1,TRBD2,TRBJ2-7,-,CASSKFGGLGDEQYF,TGTGCCAGCAGTAAGTTTGGCGGACTAGGGGACGAGCAGTACTTC
TRBV7-3,TRBD1,TRBJ2-3,-,CASSSEMDRGTDTQYF,TGTGCCAGCAGCTCAGAGATGGACAGGGGCACAGATACGCAGTATTTT
TRBV7-9,TRBD2,TRBJ2-5,-,CASSRVGEAGGEETQYF,TGTGCCAGCAGCCGGGTCGGGGAAGCGGGGGGGGAAGAGACCCAGTACTTC
TRBV5-1,-,TRBJ1-1,once,CASSLEQLLNTEAFF,TGCGCCAGCAGCTTAGAACAGCTACTGAACACTGAAGCTTTCTTT
TRBV30,TRBD1,TRBJ2-7,few,CAWSYTSGTGGREQYF,TGTGCCTGGAGCTATACCTCCGGGACAGGGGGCCGGGAGCAGTACTTC